The 22 T cell receptor beta chains presented below share a single source sample, sequenced in a study of blood T cell repertoires in COVID-19. Method: immunoSEQ multiplex PCR; TCRdb's copy keeps in-frame clones and lacks some. The sample records 200,000 to 250,000 clones, more than 80% being singletons. Specimen: peripheral blood. The receptors originated from a man aged 25 to 40 who had recovered from COVID-19.

The chain has TRBV10-1 and TRBJ2-7; TRBD1 matches 12 bases. With V trimmed by 2 bases and J by 2 bases, 4 bases remained unmatched. Germline CDR1 reads WNHNN; CDR2 reads SYGVQD (reference sequence). The CDR3 contains 16 residues. The CDR3 sequence is CASSEGTGGDPYEQYF. In nucleotides, the CDR3 is TGCGCCAGCAGTGAGGGGACAGGGGGCGATCCCTACGAGCAGTACTTC.

This clone appeared once. Here the CDR3 DNA reads TGTGCCAGCAGTTACGGACAGGGGGCGGTCACTGAAGCTTTCTTT. This translates into CASSYGQGAVTEAFF. V gene TRBV6-5 combines with J gene TRBJ1-1, with 11 nucleotides matching TRBD1. Germline CDR1 reads MNHEY; CDR2 reads SVGAGI. The J segment lost 4 bases and the V segment lost 2 bases, leaving 3 bases of the junction unmatched. The CDR3 is 15 residues long.

The sample holds a few counts of this clone. CDR3 DNA: TGTGCCAGCAGCGGGACTAGCGGGGTAAAGAATGTGTACGAGCAGTACTTC. It specifies CASSGTSGVKNVYEQYF. The chain links TRBV11-2 to TRBJ2-7, with TRBD2 identical over 13 bases. Germline V lookup: CDR1 SGHAT, CDR2 FQNNGV. The V gene end was trimmed by 5 bases and the J gene end by 4 bases; junction bases not matched to a gene: 11. CDR3 length: 17 amino acids. Together with reference TRBV11-2 and TRBJ2-7, the CDR3 gives the full variable domain: EAGVAQSPRYKIIEKRQSVAFWCNPISGHATLYWYQQILGQGPKLLIQFQNNGVVDDSQLPKDRFSAERLKGVDSTLKIQPAKLEDSAVYLCASSGTSGVKNVYEQYFGPGTRLTVT.

The genes are TRBV18 and TRBJ2-1; 10 bases fit TRBD2. The length of the CDR3 is 15 residues. Trimming removed 2 bases from V and 5 bases from J; junction bases left unmatched: 3. CDR1 and CDR2 (germline): KGHSH, LQKENI. As DNA, the CDR3 is TGTGCCAGCTCACCAGTACTAGCGGGGAACAATGAGCAGTTCTTC. Translated: CASSPVLAGNNEQFF.

V usage is TRBV11-2 and J usage is TRBJ1-1; TRBD1 might be the D (6 bases). Germline lookup yields CDR1 SGHAT and CDR2 FQNNGV. Trimming cost V 4 bases and J 4 bases, with 13 bases left between them. The CDR3 runs 14 residues. CDR3 residues: CASSYQGGVTEAFF. In nucleotides, the CDR3 is TGTGCCAGCAGCTACCAAGGGGGGGTCACTGAAGCTTTCTTT.

The chain links TRBV18 to TRBJ2-3; no firm D call. Germline CDR1 is KGHSH and CDR2 is LQKENI. With 6 bases removed from V and 5 bases from J, the gap between germline ends came to 9 bases. The CDR3 spans 12 residues. The CDR3 sequence is CASSQAGDTQYF. CDR3 DNA: TGTGCCAGCTCCCAAGCCGGAGATACGCAGTATTTT.

This sequence joins TRBV21-1 and TRBJ2-7; no DNA check was done on the table's D call, TRBD2. TRBV21-1 is designated a pseudogene. The CDR3 loop spans 16 amino acids. This chain's CDR3 is CASSKARGEGDYEQYF. CDR3 DNA: TGTGCCAGCAGCAAAGCGCGCGGGGAAGGGGACTACGAGCAGTACTTC.

V usage is TRBV5-1 and J usage is TRBJ1-1; TRBD1 is a possible D gene (5 bases). Deletions cut 3 bases from V and 3 bases from J, with 12 bases between. Germline CDR1 SGHRS, CDR2 YFSETQ. The CDR3 has 14 residues. The CDR3 DNA follows: TGCGCCAGCAGCTCGTTAACAGGAGACACTGAAGCTTTCTTT. It specifies CASSSLTGDTEAFF.

This rearrangement joins TRBV5-1 to TRBJ1-2; 9 bases match TRBD1. Unmatched junction bases numbered 13, after V lost 1 base and J lost 6 bases. Germline V gene sequence: CDR1 SGHRS, CDR2 YFSETQ. The CDR3 runs 17 residues. The CDR3 here is CASSLNFWDRAADGYTF. The DNA of the CDR3 is TGCGCCAGCAGCTTGAATTTTTGGGACAGGGCAGCAGATGGCTACACCTTC.

The chain employs TRBV5-1 and TRBJ2-6, with TRBD1 as a possible D gene (6 bases). In germline, CDR1 is SGHRS, CDR2 YFSETQ. The ends were cut back, 0 bases at V and 0 bases at J, with 10 bases in the middle. This CDR3 spans 17 amino acids. For the CDR3, the DNA is TGCGCCAGCAGCTTGGGTCACAGGGCCTCTGGGGCCAACGTCCTGACTTTC. This translates into CASSLGHRASGANVLTF.

The genes are TRBV9 and TRBJ2-2; a possible D gene is TRBD1 (6 bases). The CDR3 runs 17 residues. V was shortened by 4 bases and J by 1 base, with 17 bases between the two germline ends. CDR1 SGDLS and CDR2 YYNGEE come from the germline V gene. CDR3 residues: CASSQQQDRLNTGELFF. In nucleotides, the CDR3 is TGTGCCAGCAGCCAACAACAGGACAGACTGAACACCGGGGAGCTGTTTTTT.

In nucleotides, the CDR3 is TGTGCCAGCAGTGACGGACAGACGAACACTGAAGCTTTCTTT. The encoded protein is CASSDGQTNTEAFF. The gene calls are TRBV6-1 and TRBJ1-1, with a possible D match to TRBD1 (6 bases). CDR3 length: 14 residues. Germline values: CDR1 MNHNS, CDR2 SASEGT. The V end lost 3 bases, the J end lost 1 base, and 9 bases lay between the germline ends.

The rearrangement uses TRBV10-3 and TRBJ1-1, with 8 bases identical to TRBD1. This CDR3 is 14 amino acids long. With V trimmed by 8 bases and J by 1 base, 6 bases remained unmatched. CDR1 and CDR2 (germline): ENHRY, SYGVKD. CDR3 DNA sequence: TGTGCCATCGGGGGGGACAGGTCGAACACTGAAGCTTTCTTT. Translated, it gives CAIGGDRSNTEAFF.

The V gene is TRBV4-1, the J gene TRBJ2-5; 8 nucleotides agree with TRBD1. The CDR3 contains 17 residues. V lost 4 bases, J lost 5 bases, and 15 bases stayed unmatched. Germline assignment: CDR1 MGHRA and CDR2 YSYEKL. The CDR3 DNA sequence: TGCGCCAGCAGCCCTACAAGTCGGACAGGGACGAGGGAGACCCAGTACTTC. It encodes CASSPTSRTGTRETQYF.

The chain is built from TRBV7-2 and TRBJ1-1; D is perhaps TRBD1 (6 bases). Germline-derived CDR1 and CDR2 are SGHTA and FQGNSA. This CDR3 is built from 16 residues. V was shortened by 5 bases and J by 1 base, with 17 bases between the two germline ends. The DNA for the CDR3 is TGTGCCAGCAGCCAAGTATCAGGACAGAAGAACACTGAAGCTTTCTTT. Protein product: CASSQVSGQKNTEAFF.

The chain carries TRBV10-3 and TRBJ1-3; D unresolved. The V end was cut by 7 bases, the J end by 3 bases, with 4 bases between. The CDR3 spans 11 residues. Germline CDR1 reads ENHRY; CDR2 reads SYGVKD. CDR3 bases: TGTGCCATCATCGGTGGAAACACCATATATTTT. This gives the protein CAIIGGNTIYF.

For the CDR3, the DNA is TGTGCCAGCAGTCCCGCGGGGAGTGGCCCAGATACGCAGTATTTT. It translates to CASSPAGSGPDTQYF. The rearrangement links TRBV6-5 to TRBJ2-3; D may be TRBD2 (6 bases). The CDR3 extends over 15 amino acids. The germline gives CDR1 MNHEY, CDR2 SVGAGI. V lost 5 bases to trimming and J lost 4 bases, with 16 bases between them.

The V call is TRBV10-3, the J call TRBJ1-2; TRBD1 matches at 9 bases. CDR1 is ENHRY, CDR2 SYGVKD, per germline. Trimming cost V 9 bases and J 8 bases; bases outside gene matches: 13. This CDR3 has 14 amino acids. The CDR3 reads CAIRTGESIWGYTF. The CDR3, as DNA: TGTGCCATTCGGACAGGGGAGAGCATCTGGGGCTACACCTTC.

J is TRBJ2-2 and V is TRBV27; 7 nucleotides align to TRBD2. CDR3 length equals 16 residues. CDR1 is MNHEY, CDR2 SMNVEV, per germline (reference sequence). Germline trimming cut 1 base from V and 8 bases from J; bases unmatched to any gene: 10. This CDR3 reads CASSLYPSGPTGELFF. The CDR3 nucleotides are TGTGCCAGCAGTTTATACCCTAGCGGACCTACGGGGGAGCTGTTTTTT.

The CDR3: CASSPTDYEQYF. Here the CDR3 DNA reads TGTGCCAGCTCACCCACTGATTACGAGCAGTACTTC. V gene TRBV18 combines with J gene TRBJ2-7, with D uncertain. This CDR3 is 12 amino acids long. Germline lookup yields CDR1 KGHSH and CDR2 LQKENI. V shed 3 bases and J shed 4 bases, with 7 bases lying between them.

The chain joins TRBV7-8 to TRBJ2-7; weak D call: TRBD1 (6 bases). The CDR3 loop spans 15 amino acids. Germline V gene lookup returns CDR1 SGHVS and CDR2 FQNEAQ. Trimming took off 3 bases at V and 4 bases at J, with 16 bases between the two ends. CDR3 loop: CASSFPGVSPYEQYF. As DNA, the CDR3 is TGTGCCAGCAGCTTCCCAGGGGTATCCCCTTACGAGCAGTACTTC. Based on the CDR3 plus reference TRBV7-8 and TRBJ2-7, the full variable domain is GAGVSQSPRYKVAKRGQDVALRCDPISGHVSLFWYQQALGQGPEFLTYFQNEAQLDKSGLPSDRFFAERPEGSVSTLKIQRTQQEDSAVYLCASSFPGVSPYEQYFGPGTRLTVT.

The chain joins TRBV18 to TRBJ1-5, with 7 nucleotides matching TRBD1. V lost 6 bases to trimming and J lost 0 bases; unmatched junction nucleotides: 11. Germline V gives CDR1 KGHSH, CDR2 LQKENI. The CDR3 has 17 residues. The CDR3, as DNA: TGTGCCAGCTCCAGAGGGCAGGGGGAGAATAGCAATCAGCCCCAGCATTTT. Translation: CASSRGQGENSNQPQHF.